A single sample is the source of the 28 T cell receptor beta chains below, sequenced in a study of shared clonotypes between healthy human individuals. TCRdb's copy holds only in-frame clones and misses some; the assay was immunoSEQ multiplex PCR. The sample has about 520,000 clones; around 73% are singletons. Material for sequencing was PBMCs. These receptors came from a woman between 40 and 50 years old in good health. Some clones in this sample may be carry-over from other donors' samples.

For this clone: A much larger clone lies a single base off, so this may be a read error. The genes are TRBV11-1 and TRBJ2-5; the D is unclear. The DNA end is a closer match to TRBJ2-7, so the J assignment may be wrong. Germline V lookup: CDR1 SGHAT, CDR2 FQDESV (reference sequence). This CDR3 is built from 11 residues. This CDR3 is CASSLAYEQYF. The CDR3 bases are TGTGCCAGCAGCTTAGCTTACGAGCAGTACTTC.

The genes are TRBV4-2 and TRBJ1-1; the D gene is possibly TRBD1 (5 bases). V gave up 4 bases and J gave up 5 bases, with 11 bases separating them. The CDR3 loop spans 13 amino acids. Germline V gene sequence: CDR1 LGHNA, CDR2 YNFKEQ. The CDR3 DNA sequence: TGTGCCAGCAGCCGGGGAGGGACTACTGAAGCTTTCTTT. It translates to CASSRGGTTEAFF.

Comment on this clone: This could be a read error, since a much larger clone is one nucleotide away. The chain couples TRBV30 to TRBJ2-1; perhaps TRBD2 as D (6 bases). This CDR3 region has 13 residues. In germline, CDR1 is GTSNPN, CDR2 SVGIG (reference sequence). The CDR3 sequence is CARSITSSNEQFF. As DNA, the CDR3 is TGTGCCCGGAGTATTACTAGCTCCAATGAGCAGTTCTTC.

The chain carries TRBV11-2 and TRBJ2-1, with 11 bases matching TRBD2. CDR3 size: 15 residues. CDR1 SGHAT and CDR2 FQNNGV come from the germline V gene. J was trimmed by 5 bases and V by 4 bases; bases with no gene match: 4. CDR3 sequence: CASSSLAGGHNEQFF. The CDR3 DNA follows: TGTGCCAGCAGCTCTCTAGCGGGAGGACACAATGAGCAGTTCTTC.

To note about this clone: Here the CDR3 omits its conserved ending phenylalanine or tryptophan, so a read error is the likely source. Other DNA sequences from this sample encode an identical CDR3 as well. The J gene is TRBJ1-1, the V gene TRBV27; 7 bases align to TRBD1. CDR3 length equals 13 residues. Germline V gives CDR1 MNHEY, CDR2 SMNVEV (reference sequence). Unmatched junction bases numbered 5, after V lost 2 bases and J lost 8 bases. The CDR3 DNA reads as TGTGCCAGCAGTTTACCGGGACAGCGGGAAGCTTTCCTT. It encodes CASSLPGQREAFL.

The rearrangement uses TRBV7-8 and TRBJ1-2, with D unclear. CDR3 length: 13 residues. Trimming shortened V by 5 bases and J by 6 bases, and 13 bases separated the two germline ends. CDR1 and CDR2 from the germline V gene are SGHVS and FQNEAQ. The CDR3 reads CASSQAGHNGYTF. For the CDR3, the DNA is TGTGCCAGCAGCCAGGCTGGGCATAATGGCTACACCTTC.

The chain recombines TRBV11-2 with TRBJ2-1; 11 nucleotides match TRBD2. Germline loops: CDR1 SGHAT, CDR2 FQNNGV. The CDR3 length is 15 residues. V was pared by 5 bases and J by 6 bases, with 6 bases of the junction left unmatched. DNA of the CDR3: TGTGCCAGCAGCCCGGGGACTAGCGGCCTCAATGAGCAGTTCTTC. Encoded protein: CASSPGTSGLNEQFF.

This chain uses TRBV7-3 with TRBJ2-6; D is undetermined. Looked up from germline, CDR1 is SGHTA and CDR2 is FQGTGA. The germline V and J ends were trimmed by 1 base and 0 bases, with 10 bases remaining between them. The CDR3 is 17 residues long. The DNA for the CDR3 is TGTGCCAGCAGCTTAAGAGGCTCCAACTCTGGGGCCAACGTCCTGACTTTC. Translation: CASSLRGSNSGANVLTF.

This CDR3 is CASTEVGGTIYF. Here the CDR3 DNA reads TGTGCCAGCACCGAAGTGGGGGGAACCATATATTTT. The J gene is TRBJ1-3, the V gene TRBV28; D is possibly TRBD1 (5 bases). Germline values: CDR1 MDHEN, CDR2 SYDVKM. Trimming removed 7 bases from V and 10 bases from J, with 14 bases in between. This CDR3 has 12 amino acids.

V usage is TRBV11-2 and J usage is TRBJ2-3; 10 bases are shared with TRBD2. CDR3 length: 19 amino acids. The germline V gene has CDR1 SGHAT and CDR2 FQNNGV. V trimming: 4 bases; J trimming: 3 bases; junction bases outside the gene matches: 16. The CDR3 sequence: CASSSLRSGRAFRTDTQYF. CDR3 sequence (DNA): TGTGCCAGCAGCTCCCTCAGGAGCGGGAGGGCCTTTAGGACAGATACGCAGTATTTT.

The chain is built from TRBV5-6 and TRBJ2-2; D is unresolved. Germline V CDR1 and CDR2: SGHDT, YYEEEE. Trimming took off 0 bases at V and 7 bases at J, with 7 bases between the two ends. The CDR3 consists of 13 residues. CDR3 sequence: CASSLVAGGELFF. The CDR3 bases are TGTGCCAGCAGCTTGGTGGCTGGCGGGGAGCTGTTTTTT.

This chain connects TRBV9 to TRBJ2-2; no firm D call. The V gene's germline CDR1 is SGDLS and CDR2 YYNGEE. This CDR3 comprises 14 residues. With 0 bases removed from V and 2 bases from J, the gap between germline ends came to 5 bases. CDR3 sequence reads: CASSVAGNTGELFF. CDR3 in DNA: TGTGCCAGCAGCGTAGCAGGCAACACCGGGGAGCTGTTTTTT.

Only a few counts were recorded for this clone. The rearrangement uses TRBV28 and TRBJ1-4, with D tentatively TRBD1 (6 bases). CDR1 and CDR2 from the germline V gene are MDHEN and SYDVKM. The V gene lost 3 bases and the J gene lost 0 bases, with 11 bases spanning the gap. The CDR3 has 16 residues. CDR3 loop: CASSFSGAATNEKLFF. CDR3 DNA sequence: TGTGCCAGCAGTTTCTCGGGGGCTGCAACTAATGAAAAACTGTTTTTT. Variable domain in full (rest from reference TRBV28 and TRBJ1-4): DVKVTQSSRYLVKRTGEKVFLECVQDMDHENMFWYRQDPGLGLRLIYFSYDVKMKEKGDIPEGYSVSREKKERFSLILESASTNQTSMYLCASSFSGAATNEKLFFGSGTQLSVL.

V is TRBV29-1 and J is TRBJ2-7, with 9 bases that match TRBD2. J was trimmed by 9 bases and V by 5 bases; bases with no gene match: 14. The CDR3 sequence is 14 residues long. Germline V gene data show CDR1 as SQVTM and CDR2 as ANQGSEA. The CDR3 spells CSVSELAGSRRQYF. CDR3 nucleotides: TGCAGCGTTTCCGAGCTAGCGGGGAGTCGGAGGCAGTACTTC.

This clone was detected once. The chain recombines TRBV7-9 with TRBJ1-6, with unresolved D. Germline CDR1 SEHNR, CDR2 FQNEAQ (reference sequence). The CDR3 runs 12 residues. V was pared by 2 bases and J by 11 bases, with 7 bases between. CDR3 in amino acids: CASSLSSTPLHF. CDR3 sequence (DNA): TGTGCCAGCAGCTTATCAAGTACACCCCTCCACTTT.

Notes on this clone: A junction boundary mismatches the germline segment, possibly from a read error. The chain combines TRBV7-3 with TRBJ2-5, with D tentatively TRBD1 or TRBD2 (6 bases each). The CDR3 is 16 amino acids. Germline V gives CDR1 SGHTA, CDR2 FQGTGA. The CDR3 DNA is TGTGCCAGCAGCATAACGGGACAACCGGGGGTGGAGACCCAGTACTTC. As protein: CASSITGQPGVETQYF.

Concerning this clone: This same CDR3 is encoded by further DNA sequences in the sample. The chain employs TRBV28 and TRBJ1-1; 9 bases match TRBD1. The germline CDR1 and CDR2 sequences are MDHEN and SYDVKM. The CDR3 loop spans 15 amino acids. J gave up 3 bases and V 4 bases, and 6 bases lay outside the gene matches. This CDR3 reads CASSSTGGVYTEAFF. For the CDR3, the DNA is TGTGCCAGCAGTTCAACAGGGGGCGTTTACACTGAAGCTTTCTTT.

The V gene is TRBV7-2, the J gene TRBJ2-7, with D possibly matching TRBD2 (5 bases). Germline lookup yields CDR1 SGHTA and CDR2 FQGNSA. V was cut by 6 bases and J by 3 bases, with 15 bases left in between. This CDR3 has 14 residues. The CDR3 loop reads CASSSGVGVYEQYF. The CDR3 DNA is TGTGCCAGCAGTTCCGGGGTAGGCGTCTACGAGCAGTACTTC.

V usage is TRBV11-3 and J usage is TRBJ2-7; D perhaps matches TRBD2 (5 bases). This CDR3 region has 13 residues. Germline CDR1 is SGHNT and CDR2 is YENEEA. V gave up 2 bases and J gave up 7 bases, with 12 bases separating them. CDR3 nucleotides: TGTGCCAGCAGCTTAATCAGCGGCGGGGAGCAGTACTTC. Its protein product is CASSLISGGEQYF.

This clone was detected only a few times. With a much larger clone just one base away, this may be a read error. Distinct nucleotide sequences in the sample also encode this CDR3. This chain links TRBV7-3 with TRBJ2-1, with D possibly being TRBD1 or TRBD2 (5 bases each). Trimming shortened V by 4 bases and J by 7 bases, and 17 bases separated the two germline ends. Germline loops: CDR1 SGHTA, CDR2 FQGTGA. CDR3 length: 15 residues. Here the CDR3 DNA reads TGTGCCAGCAGCTCGGGGCTAATAGGCACAAATGAGCAGTTCTTC. It translates to CASSSGLIGTNEQFF.

The genes are TRBV30 and TRBJ1-2; D is undetermined. Germline assignment: CDR1 GTSNPN and CDR2 SVGIG (reference sequence). The CDR3 runs to 13 residues. V lost 3 bases and J lost 8, with 16 bases in between. The CDR3 region has the DNA TGTGCCTGGAGGGGCGTAGGGCCTAGGGGCTACACCTTC. Translated, it gives CAWRGVGPRGYTF.

This clone was found a few times. V usage is TRBV4-3 and J usage is TRBJ1-3, with 11 bases lining up with TRBD1. Germline values: CDR1 LGHNA, CDR2 YSLEER. V gave up 0 bases and J gave up 6 bases; unmatched junction bases: 7. The CDR3 sequence is 17 residues long. CDR3 in amino acids: CASSQDPGTGGANTIYF. For the CDR3, the DNA is TGCGCCAGCAGCCAAGATCCGGGGACAGGGGGAGCAAACACCATATATTTT.

The chain carries TRBV6-5 and TRBJ1-1; no firm D call. The CDR3 has 15 residues. From germline, CDR1 is MNHEY and CDR2 SVGAGI. V was clipped by 2 bases and J by 2 bases, with 12 bases between them. The CDR3 DNA is TGTGCCAGCAGTTACGCTGGACTGCTTAACACTGAAGCTTTCTTT. Its translation: CASSYAGLLNTEAFF.

The V and J genes are TRBV5-1 and TRBJ2-2; 13 bases match TRBD2. The trim removed 4 bases at V and 7 bases at J, leaving 7 bases unmatched. The CDR3 covers 16 residues. Germline assignment: CDR1 SGHRS and CDR2 YFSETQ. DNA for the CDR3: TGCGCCAGCAGCCTCGGACTAGCGGGAGTGATCGGGGAGCTGTTTTTT. Translation gives CASSLGLAGVIGELFF.

This clone was observed a handful of times. This chain uses TRBV5-6 with TRBJ2-5; 8 bases agree with TRBD1. CDR3 length: 17 residues. Per the germline V gene, CDR1 is SGHDT and CDR2 is YYEEEE. V gave up 4 bases and J gave up 2 bases; unmatched junction bases: 13. The CDR3 DNA sequence: TGTGCCAGCAGCACGCTACGGGACAGGCACACACAAGAGACCCAGTACTTC. Protein: CASSTLRDRHTQETQYF.

This chain uses TRBV5-1 with TRBJ1-2; a weak D match, TRBD1 (6 bases). V lost 6 bases and J lost 0, with 12 bases in between. Germline CDR1 is SGHRS and CDR2 is YFSETQ. The CDR3 extends over 14 amino acids. CDR3 sequence (DNA): TGCGCCAGCAAGTGGACAGATACTAACTATGGCTACACCTTC. Translated, it gives CASKWTDTNYGYTF.

The J gene is TRBJ2-5, the V gene TRBV5-1; 8 bases agree with TRBD2. CDR1 SGHRS and CDR2 YFSETQ come from the germline V gene. This CDR3 is 15 amino acids long. Trimming took 5 bases from V and 2 from J; bases not matched to a gene: 8. The CDR3 loop is CASRPQGGGQETQYF. DNA for the CDR3: TGCGCCAGCAGACCCCAGGGCGGGGGGCAAGAGACCCAGTACTTC. Together with reference TRBV5-1 and TRBJ2-5, the CDR3 gives the full variable domain: KAGVTQTPRYLIKTRGQQVTLSCSPISGHRSVSWYQQTPGQGLQFLFEYFSETQRNKGNFPGRFSGRQFSNSRSEMNVSTLELGDSALYLCASRPQGGGQETQYFGPGTRLLVL.

V is TRBV7-2 and J is TRBJ2-7, with 7 bases matching TRBD2. This CDR3 is 14 amino acids long. Trimming cost V 3 bases and J 3 bases; bases outside gene matches: 5. Germline assignment: CDR1 SGHTA and CDR2 FQGNSA. The CDR3 DNA follows: TGTGCCAGCAGCTTTCGGAGCGGGAACTACGAGCAGTACTTC. It translates to CASSFRSGNYEQYF.